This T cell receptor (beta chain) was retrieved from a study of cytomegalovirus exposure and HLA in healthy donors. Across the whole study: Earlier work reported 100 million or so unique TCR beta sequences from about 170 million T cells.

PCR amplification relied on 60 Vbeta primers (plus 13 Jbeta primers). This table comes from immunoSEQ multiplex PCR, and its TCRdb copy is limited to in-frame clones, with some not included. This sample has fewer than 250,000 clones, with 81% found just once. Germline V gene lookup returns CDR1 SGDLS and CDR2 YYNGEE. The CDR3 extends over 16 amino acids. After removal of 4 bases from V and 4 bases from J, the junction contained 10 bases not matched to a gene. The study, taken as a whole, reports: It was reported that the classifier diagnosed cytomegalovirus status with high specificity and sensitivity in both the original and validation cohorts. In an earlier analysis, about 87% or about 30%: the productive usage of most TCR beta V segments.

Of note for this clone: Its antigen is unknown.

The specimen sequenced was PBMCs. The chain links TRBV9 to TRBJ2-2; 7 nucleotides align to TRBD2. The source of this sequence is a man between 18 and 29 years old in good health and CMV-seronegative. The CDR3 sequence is CASSPGRGTLTGELFF. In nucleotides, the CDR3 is TGTGCCAGCAGCCCAGGGCGGGGGACCCTCACCGGGGAGCTGTTTTTT.